This T cell receptor beta chain was captured by sequencing in a study of breast tumors, draining lymph nodes, adjacent tissues. Notes on the study in general: Tumors had less TCR diversity than lymph nodes, more than nontumor tissue. Findings are consistent with lymph node origin and intratumoral expansion of most tumor T cells.

This clonotype came up a few times. Its antigen is as yet unknown. TCRdb itself ran the multiplex PCR reads through MiXCR, one entry per CDR3 protein. The sample shows about 22,000 distinct CDR3 sequences, 41% of them seen only once. CDR1 and CDR2 from the germline V gene are SGHRS and YFSETQ. CDR3 size: 15 residues. Deletions cut 4 bases from V and 8 bases from J, with 16 bases between. The sample consisted of breast tumor tissue. This TCR derives from a female donor with breast cancer. Some clones in this sample may be carry-over from other donors' samples. The chain links TRBV5-1 to TRBJ1-6; D gene ambiguous. CDR3 nucleotides: TGCGCCAGCAGCGCACTACCGGACGGTGATTCACCCCTCCACTTT. It codes for CASSALPDGDSPLHF.